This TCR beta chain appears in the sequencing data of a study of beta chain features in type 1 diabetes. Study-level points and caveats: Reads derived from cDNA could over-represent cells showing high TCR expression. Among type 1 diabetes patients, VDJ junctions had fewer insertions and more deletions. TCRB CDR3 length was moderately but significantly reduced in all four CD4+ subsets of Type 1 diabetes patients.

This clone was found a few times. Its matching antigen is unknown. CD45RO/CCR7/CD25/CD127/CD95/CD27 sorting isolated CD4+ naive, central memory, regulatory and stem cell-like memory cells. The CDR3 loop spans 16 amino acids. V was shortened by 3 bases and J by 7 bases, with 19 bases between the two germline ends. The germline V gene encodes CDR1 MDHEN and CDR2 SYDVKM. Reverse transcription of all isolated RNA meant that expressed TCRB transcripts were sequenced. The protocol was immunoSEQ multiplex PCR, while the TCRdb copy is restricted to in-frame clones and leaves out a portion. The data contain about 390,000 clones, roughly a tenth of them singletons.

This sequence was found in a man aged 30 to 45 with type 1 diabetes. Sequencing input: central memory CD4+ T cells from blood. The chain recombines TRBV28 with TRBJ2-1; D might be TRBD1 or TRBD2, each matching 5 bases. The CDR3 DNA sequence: TGTGCCAGCAGTTTCTTCTACGGGGCCCTGGGGAATGAGCAGTTCTTC. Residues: CASSFFYGALGNEQFF. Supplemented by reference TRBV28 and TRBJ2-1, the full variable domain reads DVKVTQSSRYLVKRTGEKVFLECVQDMDHENMFWYRQDPGLGLRLIYFSYDVKMKEKGDIPEGYSVSREKKERFSLILESASTNQTSMYLCASSFFYGALGNEQFFGPGTRLTVL.